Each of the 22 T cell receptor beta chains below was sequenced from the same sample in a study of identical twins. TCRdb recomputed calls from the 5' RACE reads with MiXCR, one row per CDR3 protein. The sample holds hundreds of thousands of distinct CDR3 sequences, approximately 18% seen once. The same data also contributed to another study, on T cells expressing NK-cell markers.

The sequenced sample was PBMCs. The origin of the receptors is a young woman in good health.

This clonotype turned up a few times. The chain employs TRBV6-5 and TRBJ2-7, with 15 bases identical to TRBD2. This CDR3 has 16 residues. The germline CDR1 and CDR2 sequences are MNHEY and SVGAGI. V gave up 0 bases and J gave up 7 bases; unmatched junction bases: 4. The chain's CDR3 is CASSYSGLAGGREQYF. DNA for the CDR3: TGTGCCAGCAGTTACTCAGGACTAGCGGGGGGGCGAGAGCAGTACTTC.

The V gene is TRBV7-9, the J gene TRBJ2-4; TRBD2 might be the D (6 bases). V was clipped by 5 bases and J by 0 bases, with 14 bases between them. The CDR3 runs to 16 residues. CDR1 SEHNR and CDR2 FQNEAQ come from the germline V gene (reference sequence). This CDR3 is CASSPGEGEAKNIQYF. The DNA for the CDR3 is TGTGCCAGCAGCCCGGGAGAGGGCGAAGCCAAAAACATTCAGTACTTC.

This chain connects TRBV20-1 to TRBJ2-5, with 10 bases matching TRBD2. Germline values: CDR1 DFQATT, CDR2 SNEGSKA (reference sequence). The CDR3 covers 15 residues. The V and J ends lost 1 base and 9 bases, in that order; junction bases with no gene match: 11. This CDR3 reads CSARGGSGRPMAQYF. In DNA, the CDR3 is TGCAGTGCTAGAGGGGGTAGCGGGAGGCCCATGGCCCAGTACTTC.

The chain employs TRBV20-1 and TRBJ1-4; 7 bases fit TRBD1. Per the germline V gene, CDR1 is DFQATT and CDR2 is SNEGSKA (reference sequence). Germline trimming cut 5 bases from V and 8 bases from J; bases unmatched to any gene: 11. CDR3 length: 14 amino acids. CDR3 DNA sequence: TGCAGTGCTCATGACAGGGCGGTTAGGGAAAAACTGTTTTTT. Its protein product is CSAHDRAVREKLFF.

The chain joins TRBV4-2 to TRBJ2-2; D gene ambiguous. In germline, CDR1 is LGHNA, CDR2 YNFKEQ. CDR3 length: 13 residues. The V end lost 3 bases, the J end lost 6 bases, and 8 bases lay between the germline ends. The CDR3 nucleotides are TGTGCCAGCAGCCATTCCGGCGCCGGGGAGCTGTTTTTT. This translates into CASSHSGAGELFF.

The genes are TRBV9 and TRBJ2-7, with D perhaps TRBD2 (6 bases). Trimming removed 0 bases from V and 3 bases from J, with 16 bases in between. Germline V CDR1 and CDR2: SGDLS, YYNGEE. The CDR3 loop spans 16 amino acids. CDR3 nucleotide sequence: TGTGCCAGCAGCGTAGGACGAGGCGGGGAGAACTACGAGCAGTACTTC. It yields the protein CASSVGRGGENYEQYF.

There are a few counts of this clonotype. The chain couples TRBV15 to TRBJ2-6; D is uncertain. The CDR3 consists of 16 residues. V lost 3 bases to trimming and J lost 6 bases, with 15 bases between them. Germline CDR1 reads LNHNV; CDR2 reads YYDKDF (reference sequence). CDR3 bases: TGTGCCACCAGCAGCCCTACCACTAAGGCGGCCAACGTCCTGACTTTC. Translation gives CATSSPTTKAANVLTF.

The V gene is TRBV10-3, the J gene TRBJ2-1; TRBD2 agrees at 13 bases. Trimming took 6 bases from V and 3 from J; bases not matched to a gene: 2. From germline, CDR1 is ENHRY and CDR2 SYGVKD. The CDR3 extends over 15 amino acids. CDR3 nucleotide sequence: TGTGCCATCAGGGGGACTAGCGGGGACTACAATGAGCAGTTCTTC. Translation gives CAIRGTSGDYNEQFF.

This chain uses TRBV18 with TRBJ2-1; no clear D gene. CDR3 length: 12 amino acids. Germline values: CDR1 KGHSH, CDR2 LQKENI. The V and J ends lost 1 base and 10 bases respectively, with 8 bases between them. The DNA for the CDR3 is TGTGCCAGCTCACCACTGGTCTTAGAGCAGTTCTTC. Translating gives CASSPLVLEQFF.

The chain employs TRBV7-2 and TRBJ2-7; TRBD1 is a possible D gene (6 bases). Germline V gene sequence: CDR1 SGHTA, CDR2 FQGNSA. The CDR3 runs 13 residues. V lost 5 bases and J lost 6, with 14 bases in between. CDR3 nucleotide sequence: TGTGCCAGCAGCCCATACAGGGACGGCGAGCAGTACTTC. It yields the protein CASSPYRDGEQYF.

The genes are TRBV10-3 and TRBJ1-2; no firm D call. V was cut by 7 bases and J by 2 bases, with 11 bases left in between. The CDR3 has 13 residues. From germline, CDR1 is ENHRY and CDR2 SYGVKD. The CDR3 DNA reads TGTGCCATCAACCCAGACGGCAACTATGGCTACACCTTC. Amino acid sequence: CAINPDGNYGYTF.

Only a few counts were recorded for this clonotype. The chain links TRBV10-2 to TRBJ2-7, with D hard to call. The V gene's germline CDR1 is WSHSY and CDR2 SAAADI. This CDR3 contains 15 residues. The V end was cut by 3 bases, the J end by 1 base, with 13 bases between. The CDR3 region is CASSDLSRSSYEQYF. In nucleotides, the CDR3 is TGCGCCAGCAGTGACTTATCCCGGTCTTCCTACGAGCAGTACTTC.

CDR3 sequence (DNA): TGCAGCTCGACATCCACGAACACCGGGGAGCTGTTTTTT. This encodes CSSTSTNTGELFF. The chain recombines TRBV29-1 with TRBJ2-2; D remains ambiguous. Germline loops: CDR1 SQVTM, CDR2 ANQGSEA. Trimming stripped 8 bases from V and 0 bases from J, with 10 bases between. The CDR3 runs 13 residues.

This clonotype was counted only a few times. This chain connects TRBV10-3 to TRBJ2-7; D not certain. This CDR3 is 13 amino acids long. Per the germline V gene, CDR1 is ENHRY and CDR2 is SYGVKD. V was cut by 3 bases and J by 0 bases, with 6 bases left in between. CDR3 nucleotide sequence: TGTGCCATCAGTGACCGACACTCCTACGAGCAGTACTTC. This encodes CAISDRHSYEQYF.

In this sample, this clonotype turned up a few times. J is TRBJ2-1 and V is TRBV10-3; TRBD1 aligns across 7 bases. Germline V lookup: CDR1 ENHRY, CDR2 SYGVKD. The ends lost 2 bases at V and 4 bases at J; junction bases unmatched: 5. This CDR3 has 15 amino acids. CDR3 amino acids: CAISERRQGYNEQFF. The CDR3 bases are TGTGCCATCAGTGAGAGGAGACAGGGTTACAATGAGCAGTTCTTC.

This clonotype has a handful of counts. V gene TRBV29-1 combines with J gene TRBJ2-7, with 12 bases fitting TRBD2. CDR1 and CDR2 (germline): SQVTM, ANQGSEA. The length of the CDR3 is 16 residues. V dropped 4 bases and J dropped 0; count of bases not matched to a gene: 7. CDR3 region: CSVGTSGGSSSYEQYF. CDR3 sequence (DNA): TGCAGCGTTGGAACTAGCGGGGGGTCGAGCTCCTACGAGCAGTACTTC.

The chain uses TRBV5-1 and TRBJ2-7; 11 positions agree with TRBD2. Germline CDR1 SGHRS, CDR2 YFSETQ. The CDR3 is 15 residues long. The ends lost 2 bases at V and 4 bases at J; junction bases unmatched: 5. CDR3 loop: CASSFLAGGTYEQYF. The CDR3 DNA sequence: TGCGCCAGCAGCTTCCTAGCGGGGGGCACTTACGAGCAGTACTTC. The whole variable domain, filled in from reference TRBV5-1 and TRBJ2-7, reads KAGVTQTPRYLIKTRGQQVTLSCSPISGHRSVSWYQQTPGQGLQFLFEYFSETQRNKGNFPGRFSGRQFSNSRSEMNVSTLELGDSALYLCASSFLAGGTYEQYFGPGTRLTVT.

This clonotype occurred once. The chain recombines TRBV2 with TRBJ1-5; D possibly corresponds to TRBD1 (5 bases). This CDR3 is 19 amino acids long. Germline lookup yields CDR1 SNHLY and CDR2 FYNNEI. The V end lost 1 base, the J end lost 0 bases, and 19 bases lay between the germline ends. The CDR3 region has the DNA TGTGCCAGCAGTGAAGGGTACAGGATCCTTCCTTATAGCAATCAGCCCCAGCATTTT. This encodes CASSEGYRILPYSNQPQHF.

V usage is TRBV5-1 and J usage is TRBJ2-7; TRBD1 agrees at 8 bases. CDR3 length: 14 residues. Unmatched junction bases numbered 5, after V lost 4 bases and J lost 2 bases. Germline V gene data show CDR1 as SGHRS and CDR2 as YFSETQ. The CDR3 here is CASSPDRGPYEQYF. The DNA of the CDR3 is TGCGCCAGCAGCCCTGACAGGGGCCCCTACGAGCAGTACTTC.

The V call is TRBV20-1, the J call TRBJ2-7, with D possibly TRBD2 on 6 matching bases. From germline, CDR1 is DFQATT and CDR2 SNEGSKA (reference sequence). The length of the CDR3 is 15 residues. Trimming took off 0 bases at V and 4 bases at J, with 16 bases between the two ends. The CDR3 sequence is CSARDPGGAWYEQYF. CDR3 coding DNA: TGCAGTGCTAGAGATCCCGGGGGAGCCTGGTACGAGCAGTACTTC.

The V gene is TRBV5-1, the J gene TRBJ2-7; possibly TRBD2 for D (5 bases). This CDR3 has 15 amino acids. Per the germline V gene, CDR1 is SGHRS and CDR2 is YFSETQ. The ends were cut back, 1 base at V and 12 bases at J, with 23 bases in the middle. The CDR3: CASSLKPPEPSGGYF. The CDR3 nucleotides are TGCGCCAGCAGCTTGAAACCACCTGAACCTTCCGGAGGGTACTTC.

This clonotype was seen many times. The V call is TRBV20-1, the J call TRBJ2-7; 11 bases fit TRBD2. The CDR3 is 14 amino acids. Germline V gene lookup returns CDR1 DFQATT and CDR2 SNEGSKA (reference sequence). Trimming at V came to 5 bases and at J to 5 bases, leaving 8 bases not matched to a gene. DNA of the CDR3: TGCAGTGCTCTTAGCGGGAGGGGTCCGGACGAGCAGTACTTC. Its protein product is CSALSGRGPDEQYF.